The 29 T cell receptor beta chains listed next were all sequenced from one sample in a study of blood T cell repertoires in COVID-19 (dated by TCRdb to 2020 to 2021). Library generation was performed with the immunoSEQ multiplex PCR assay. TCRdb mirrors the immuneACCESS table, restricted to in-frame sequences. Some clones are absent from its copies; in checked studies, under half trace to an unresolved V gene, and the reason for the others is unknown. This sample is represented by some 230,000 clones; around 84% of them were singletons. The top ten constitute 5.1% of the sample. The sample was peripheral blood. The receptors were gathered from a woman aged 55 to 70 who had recovered from COVID-19.

This clone has more than one count but fewer than ten. V gene TRBV6-2 or TRBV6-3 combines with J gene TRBJ1-2; 8 bases match TRBD1. Germline lookup yields CDR1 MNHEY and CDR2 SVGEGT. There are 15 residues in the CDR3. V shed 2 bases and J 3 bases; nucleotides not matched to a gene: 5. CDR3 region: CASSYETGEDYGYTF. DNA for the CDR3: TGTGCCAGCAGTTACGAGACAGGGGAAGACTATGGCTACACCTTC.

The genes are TRBV7-9 and TRBJ1-2; D remains ambiguous. V gave up 5 bases and J gave up 6 bases, with 16 bases separating them. The CDR3 covers 14 residues. In germline, CDR1 is SEHNR, CDR2 FQNEAQ (reference sequence). CDR3 residues: CASSGGRPAHGYTF. The CDR3, as DNA: TGTGCCAGCAGCGGTGGCAGGCCCGCGCATGGCTACACCTTC.

The chain couples TRBV6-5 to TRBJ2-1; 11 bases map to TRBD2. Germline CDR1 and CDR2: MNHEY and SVGAGI. V shed 7 bases, J shed 9 bases, and the junction held 8 bases outside the gene matches. This CDR3 is 14 amino acids long. The CDR3 coding sequence is TGTGCCAGCACCTTAGCGGGGGGGCCGGGTGAGCAGTTCTTC. This codes for CASTLAGGPGEQFF.

This clone has a single count. The rearrangement links TRBV7-9 to TRBJ1-3; D remains unclear. Trimming shortened V by 2 bases and J by 4 bases, and 12 bases separated the two germline ends. The CDR3 is made up of 15 amino acids. Germline loops: CDR1 SEHNR, CDR2 FQNEAQ (reference sequence). DNA for the CDR3: TGTGCCAGCAGCTTATATGGCGGGGAAGGAAACACCATATATTTT. It translates to CASSLYGGEGNTIYF.

This clone was observed once. The chain combines TRBV5-1 with TRBJ2-5; D perhaps matches TRBD1 (5 bases). The V gene's germline CDR1 is SGHRS and CDR2 YFSETQ. V was pared by 3 bases and J by 5 bases, with 14 bases between. This CDR3 contains 14 residues. The CDR3 DNA reads TGCGCCAGCAGCTCCCAGGGCGGCGCGGAGACCCAGTACTTC. Protein product: CASSSQGGAETQYF.

V is TRBV27 and J is TRBJ2-7; possible D gene TRBD2, 5 bases. CDR3 length: 14 amino acids. Germline CDR1 MNHEY, CDR2 SMNVEV (reference sequence). V was clipped by 1 base and J by 4 bases, with 11 bases between them. For the CDR3, the DNA is TGTGCCAGCAGTTTATATTCAGGAGGATACGAGCAGTACTTC. This translates into CASSLYSGGYEQYF.

The rearrangement joins TRBV19 to TRBJ2-7; the D gene is possibly TRBD2 (5 bases). V dropped 6 bases and J dropped 1 base, with 10 bases sitting between them. CDR3 length: 13 amino acids. Germline V lookup: CDR1 LNHDA, CDR2 SQIVND (reference sequence). CDR3 nucleotides: TGTGCCAGTAGACCCCGGGATTCCTACGAGCAGTACTTC. Its translation is CASRPRDSYEQYF. The full variable domain, in which reference TRBV19 and TRBJ2-7 provide the parts outside the CDR3, is DGGITQSPKYLFRKEGQNVTLSCEQNLNHDAMYWYRQDPGQGLRLIYYSQIVNDFQKGDIAEGYSVSREKKESFPLTVTSAQKNPTAFYLCASRPRDSYEQYFGPGTRLTVT.

This clone was counted a few times. The chain combines TRBV6-1 with TRBJ2-7; 9 bases match TRBD2. The V segment lost 7 bases and the J segment 5 bases; nucleotides outside the gene matches: 9. This CDR3 contains 14 residues. Germline V CDR1 and CDR2: MNHNS, SASEGT. The DNA for the CDR3 is TGTGCCAGCATTTTAGCGGGGGTGGACCACGAGCAGTACTTC. Encoded protein: CASILAGVDHEQYF.

The rearrangement links TRBV5-1 to TRBJ2-3, with D possibly TRBD1 on 6 matching bases. CDR1 and CDR2 (germline): SGHRS, YFSETQ. V gave up 3 bases and J gave up 3 bases, with 11 bases separating them. The CDR3 is 14 amino acids. In nucleotides, the CDR3 is TGCGCCAGCAGCTCAAGACAGGCTACAGATACGCAGTATTTT. It encodes CASSSRQATDTQYF.

This clone showed up just a few times. The rearrangement links TRBV9 to TRBJ1-3, with D uncertain. The CDR3 has 14 residues. Between the trimmed V and J ends, which lost 3 bases and 2 bases, there was a span of 9 bases. Per germline, CDR1 SGDLS and CDR2 YYNGEE. The CDR3 bases are TGTGCCAGCAGCGGAGGATCCACTGGAAACACCATATATTTT. Protein product: CASSGGSTGNTIYF.

This chain uses TRBV13 with TRBJ1-1; D uncertain. Germline V CDR1 and CDR2: PRHDT, FYEKMQ (reference sequence). The length of the CDR3 is 13 residues. V lost 3 bases, J lost 6 bases, and 11 bases lay in between. The CDR3 bases are TGTGCCAGCAGCTTTAGGAGGTCTCCTGAAGCTTTCTTT. This translates into CASSFRRSPEAFF.

This sequence joins TRBV5-1 and TRBJ1-6; D not resolved. Trimming removed 1 base from V and 6 bases from J, with 17 bases in between. The V gene's germline CDR1 is SGHRS and CDR2 YFSETQ. This CDR3 is 17 amino acids long. For the CDR3, the DNA is TGCGCCAGCAGCTTGAATAAGATTCGGGATCCTAATTCACCCCTCCACTTT. Protein sequence: CASSLNKIRDPNSPLHF.

The chain recombines TRBV25-1 with TRBJ2-1, with 7 nucleotides matching TRBD1. Germline V gene data show CDR1 as MGHDK and CDR2 as SYGVNS. The CDR3 is made up of 15 amino acids. Unmatched junction bases numbered 12, after V lost 7 bases and J lost 6 bases. The CDR3 reads CASKLTGPALNEQFF. The CDR3 DNA follows: TGTGCCAGCAAACTGACAGGGCCTGCTCTCAATGAGCAGTTCTTC.

This clone was seen once. The chain joins TRBV4-1 to TRBJ2-5; 10 nucleotides line up with TRBD2. CDR1 and CDR2 from the germline V gene are MGHRA and YSYEKL. The CDR3 covers 16 residues. J lost 5 bases, V lost 1 base, and 7 bases had no gene match. CDR3 protein: CASSQGLAGARETQYF. In DNA, the CDR3 is TGCGCCAGCAGCCAAGGCCTAGCGGGGGCTCGGGAGACCCAGTACTTC.

V gene TRBV5-1 combines with J gene TRBJ2-7; D is possibly TRBD1 (6 bases). The CDR3 runs 14 residues. Trimming cost V 3 bases and J 3 bases, with 13 bases left between them. The V gene's germline CDR1 is SGHRS and CDR2 YFSETQ. The CDR3 coding sequence is TGCGCCAGCAGCTCGAACATGGACAGCTACGAGCAGTACTTC. Translated: CASSSNMDSYEQYF. Full variable domain (missing parts from reference TRBV5-1 and TRBJ2-7): KAGVTQTPRYLIKTRGQQVTLSCSPISGHRSVSWYQQTPGQGLQFLFEYFSETQRNKGNFPGRFSGRQFSNSRSEMNVSTLELGDSALYLCASSSNMDSYEQYFGPGTRLTVT.

V and J are TRBV20-1 and TRBJ2-5; 10 positions match TRBD1. CDR3 length: 15 residues. Germline-derived CDR1 and CDR2 are DFQATT and SNEGSKA (reference sequence). The V and J ends lost 3 bases and 5 bases, in that order; junction bases with no gene match: 9. In nucleotides, the CDR3 is TGCAGTGCTAGTCCCCTCACGACAGGGGGCGAGACCCAGTACTTC. Its protein product is CSASPLTTGGETQYF.

The chain carries TRBV29-1 and TRBJ1-4; possibly TRBD1 for D (5 bases). The germline V gene encodes CDR1 SQVTM and CDR2 ANQGSEA. V lost 4 bases, J lost 4 bases, and 10 bases lay in between. CDR3 length equals 13 residues. This CDR3 is CSVAPGFNEKLFF. DNA for the CDR3: TGCAGCGTTGCTCCAGGGTTTAATGAAAAACTGTTTTTT.

V usage is TRBV27 and J usage is TRBJ2-2, with 12 nucleotides matching TRBD2. The V gene's germline CDR1 is MNHEY and CDR2 SMNVEV (reference sequence). V gave up 2 bases and J gave up 7 bases; unmatched junction bases: 14. The CDR3 runs 19 residues. CDR3 sequence: CASSLIFLAGGRSRGELFF. In DNA form, the CDR3 reads TGTGCCAGCAGTTTAATCTTCCTAGCGGGGGGGCGGTCACGCGGGGAGCTGTTTTTT.

The chain carries TRBV7-2 and TRBJ1-6, with D uncertain. Trimming shortened V by 2 bases and J by 6 bases, and 14 bases separated the two germline ends. This CDR3 has 16 amino acids. Germline CDR1 is SGHTA and CDR2 is FQGNSA. For the CDR3, the DNA is TGTGCCAGCAGCTTATCTGCCTTGGCCCGTAATTCACCCCTCCACTTT. This codes for CASSLSALARNSPLHF.

The gene calls are TRBV12-3 or TRBV12-4 and TRBJ1-5; D might be TRBD1 (5 bases). The V end lost 4 bases, the J end lost 6 bases, and 10 bases lay between the germline ends. The CDR3 runs 13 residues. CDR3 in amino acids: CASSSGYGQPQHF. The CDR3 region has the DNA TGTGCCAGCAGTTCAGGGTATGGTCAGCCCCAGCATTTT.

A few counts support this clone. The chain recombines TRBV7-6 with TRBJ2-5, with TRBD2 matching over 8 bases. Germline values: CDR1 SGHVS, CDR2 FNYEAQ. This CDR3 region has 17 residues. V lost 2 bases and J lost 5; bases outside the gene matches: 13. Here the CDR3 reads CASSLIYRARGAETQYF. The CDR3 bases are TGTGCCAGCAGCTTAATTTATCGGGCGCGGGGGGCGGAGACCCAGTACTTC. Variable domain in full (rest from reference TRBV7-6 and TRBJ2-5): GAGVSQSPRYKVTKRGQDVALRCDPISGHVSLYWYRQALGQGPEFLTYFNYEAQQDKSGLPNDRFSAERPEGSISTLTIQRTEQRDSAMYRCASSLIYRARGAETQYFGPGTRLLVL.

There are a few counts of this clone. The rearrangement uses TRBV7-9 and TRBJ2-3; D is perhaps TRBD1 (6 bases). V gave up 7 bases and J gave up 0 bases, with 11 bases separating them. The germline CDR1 and CDR2 sequences are SEHNR and FQNEAQ (reference sequence). This CDR3 has 14 residues. In DNA form, the CDR3 reads TGTGCCAGCACCAAACAGGGCAGCACAGATACGCAGTATTTT. Translation: CASTKQGSTDTQYF.

The rearrangement links TRBV11-3 to TRBJ2-7; 9 nucleotides match TRBD2. Trimming cost V 1 base and J 2 bases; bases outside gene matches: 15. Germline V CDR1 and CDR2: SGHNT, YENEEA. The CDR3 is made up of 19 amino acids. The CDR3 DNA reads TGTGCCAGCAGCTTAGTGTTTAGCGGGGGTCCCCGACCTCCCTACGAGCAGTACTTC. It codes for CASSLVFSGGPRPPYEQYF.

The rearrangement uses TRBV29-1 and TRBJ2-3; possible D gene TRBD1, 5 bases. The germline V gene encodes CDR1 SQVTM and CDR2 ANQGSEA. The CDR3 spans 14 residues. V was pared by 5 bases and J by 4 bases, with 16 bases between. The CDR3 region is CSVLSGFLADTQYF. CDR3 DNA sequence: TGCAGCGTTCTTTCAGGGTTCCTCGCAGATACGCAGTATTTT.

The gene calls are TRBV2 and TRBJ1-1; TRBD1 is a possible D gene (5 bases). Trimming shortened V by 8 bases and J by 0 bases, and 22 bases separated the two germline ends. The length of the CDR3 is 17 residues. Germline CDR1 reads SNHLY; CDR2 reads FYNNEI. The DNA of the CDR3 is TGTGCCAGCGGGCAGGGCCTCCTCCCTACCCTGAACACTGAAGCTTTCTTT. Its translation is CASGQGLLPTLNTEAFF. Complete variable domain (other parts from reference TRBV2 and TRBJ1-1): EPEVTQTPSHQVTQMGQEVILRCVPISNHLYFYWYRQILGQKVEFLVSFYNNEISEKSEIFDDQFSVERPDGSNFTLKIRSTKLEDSAMYFCASGQGLLPTLNTEAFFGQGTRLTVV.

The chain recombines TRBV6-5 with TRBJ2-7; perhaps TRBD1 as D (6 bases). CDR1 and CDR2 (germline): MNHEY, SVGAGI. The V and J ends lost 2 bases and 2 bases respectively, with 16 bases between them. The CDR3 sequence is 16 residues long. CDR3 nucleotides: TGTGCCAGCAGTTACGCAAGGACAGCGAGTCCCTACGAGCAGTACTTC. This translates into CASSYARTASPYEQYF.

This clone was counted once. The chain joins TRBV6-5 to TRBJ1-4; 8 bases fit TRBD1. Trimming cost V 10 bases and J 8 bases; bases outside gene matches: 9. Germline lookup yields CDR1 MNHEY and CDR2 SVGAGI. The CDR3 has 13 residues. The DNA of the CDR3 is TGTGCCACCCGACAGGGGAGGAAAGAAAAACTGTTTTTT. Translated: CATRQGRKEKLFF.

The gene calls are TRBV28 and TRBJ1-1, with TRBD1 matching 7 bases. J was trimmed by 1 base and V by 3 bases; bases with no gene match: 8. The CDR3 consists of 16 residues. The V gene's germline CDR1 is MDHEN and CDR2 SYDVKM. The CDR3 loop reads CASSFDRQGRNTEAFF. CDR3 nucleotide sequence: TGTGCCAGCAGTTTTGACAGACAGGGAAGGAACACTGAAGCTTTCTTT.

This clone was observed a few times. The chain links TRBV4-2 to TRBJ1-3; TRBD1 matches at 9 bases. The ends lost 3 bases at V and 6 bases at J; junction bases unmatched: 6. Germline CDR1 and CDR2: LGHNA and YNFKEQ. CDR3 length: 15 amino acids. The CDR3 reads CASSQEGQGENTIYF. CDR3 DNA sequence: TGTGCCAGCAGCCAGGAGGGACAGGGAGAAAACACCATATATTTT.